This T cell receptor (beta chain) was obtained from a study of T cell changes during pregnancy in multiple sclerosis (dated by TCRdb to between 2019 and 2020). Regarding the research as a whole: In women with multiple sclerosis, the researchers looked at how the T cell repertoire shifted as pregnancy progressed.

To prepare the library, the immunoSEQ multiplex PCR assay was applied. TCRdb mirrors the immuneACCESS table, restricted to in-frame sequences. Some clones are absent from its copies; in checked studies, under half trace to an unresolved V gene, and the reason for the others is unknown. This sample lists over 45,000 clones; less than 95% were detected once. The top ten clones comprise roughly 2% of the sample. Remarks on this clone: Its antigen is still unknown. Base qualities were left out, and no much larger clone turns up one base away.

Inclusive of the bounding cysteine and phenylalanine, the CDR3 is 14 residues long. Of the read, only the CDR3 DNA is kept; its 42 bases are in frame from base 1. The germline V gene encodes CDR1 MNHEY and CDR2 SMNVEV (reference sequence). V and J are truncated by 5 bases and 1 base respectively, leaving an intervening sequence of 9 bases. This TCR derives from a female donor in good health, enrolled as a control in a pregnancy study. The chain employs TRBV27 and TRBJ2-1; TRBD2 could be the D gene, as 6 bases match. The input for sequencing was peripheral blood, taken in the first trimester of pregnancy. Here is the DNA: TGTGCCAGCAGTCCGCGGGGTTCCTACAATGAGCAGTTCTTC. It translates as CASSPRGSYNEQFF.